This T cell receptor beta chain was retrieved from a study of blood T cell repertoires in COVID-19. The method was immunoSEQ multiplex PCR; TCRdb's version includes in-frame clones alone and lacks a portion of them. The sample records approximately 350,000 clones, 80% to 85% being singletons. Germline V gene data show CDR1 as SGHVS and CDR2 as FQNEAQ. V lost 1 base and J lost 1, with 10 bases in between. This CDR3 has 15 residues. The clonotype originates from a woman aged 50 to 65 who had recovered from COVID-19. The source material was PBMCs or T cells enriched from blood (not recorded which). V and J are TRBV7-8 and TRBJ1-1, with D hard to call. This CDR3 reads CASSLVVTANTEAFF. CDR3 nucleotide sequence: TGTGCCAGCAGCTTAGTCGTAACAGCGAACACTGAAGCTTTCTTT.